What follows are 17 T cell receptor beta chains derived from one specimen sequenced in a study of T cell changes during pregnancy in multiple sclerosis. Sequenced by immunoSEQ multiplex PCR; TCRdb stores in-frame clones only, minus some. Altogether 65,000 to 80,000 clones are present, over 80% being singletons, with the ten largest covering about 0.93%. The specimen was peripheral blood, collected in the first trimester of pregnancy. The receptors here all came from a female donor with multiple sclerosis, enrolled in a pregnancy study.

In nucleotides, the CDR3 is TGTGCCAGCAGCCTAGCGTCCAGCGGGAGTGACATTCAGTACTTC. Residues: CASSLASSGSDIQYF. The V and J genes are TRBV11-2 and TRBJ2-4; the match to TRBD2 covers 8 bases. With 5 bases clipped from V and 8 bases from J, the junction kept 11 bases outside the gene matches. CDR1 SGHAT and CDR2 FQNNGV come from the germline V gene. The CDR3 totals 15 residues.

A single count supports this clone. The chain joins TRBV19 to TRBJ1-1; weak D call: TRBD1 (6 bases). Germline V CDR1 and CDR2: LNHDA, SQIVND (reference sequence). V dropped 2 bases and J dropped 5 bases, with 18 bases sitting between them. The CDR3 spans 16 residues. The CDR3 DNA sequence: TGTGCCAGTAGTATACCCTCAACAGGGAAGGGGACTGAAGCTTTCTTT. It is translated as CASSIPSTGKGTEAFF.

Written as DNA, the CDR3 is TGTGCCAGTAGTATGGGCGTACTGAAGACCGGGGAGCTGTTTTTT. Protein product: CASSMGVLKTGELFF. The chain uses TRBV19 and TRBJ2-2; D ambiguous. Germline loops: CDR1 LNHDA, CDR2 SQIVND (reference sequence). The V and J ends lost 3 bases and 5 bases respectively, with 13 bases between them. The CDR3 is 15 residues long.

The chain links TRBV28 to TRBJ2-5; a weak D match, TRBD2 (5 bases). Trimming cost V 3 bases and J 4 bases, with 15 bases left between them. The V gene's germline CDR1 is MDHEN and CDR2 SYDVKM. The CDR3 is 15 residues long. For the CDR3, the DNA is TGTGCCAGCAGTTTTGGCGGGTATACCGGAGAGACCCAGTACTTC. This translates into CASSFGGYTGETQYF. Based on the CDR3 plus reference TRBV28 and TRBJ2-5, the full variable domain is DVKVTQSSRYLVKRTGEKVFLECVQDMDHENMFWYRQDPGLGLRLIYFSYDVKMKEKGDIPEGYSVSREKKERFSLILESASTNQTSMYLCASSFGGYTGETQYFGPGTRLLVL.

The J gene is TRBJ2-1, the V gene TRBV5-1; D unresolved. Deletions cut 5 bases from V and 8 bases from J, with 26 bases between. The CDR3 loop spans 17 amino acids. Germline lookup yields CDR1 SGHRS and CDR2 YFSETQ. CDR3 sequence reads: CASRSPLVPTLTDEQFF. As DNA, the CDR3 is TGCGCCAGCAGGAGTCCCCTAGTTCCTACGCTTACGGATGAGCAGTTCTTC.

The CDR3 DNA sequence: TGTGCCAGCAGCTTAGTGGGACTCCCGAACACCGGGGAGCTGTTTTTT. Its translation: CASSLVGLPNTGELFF. V usage is TRBV11-2 and J usage is TRBJ2-2, with D possibly TRBD2 on 6 matching bases. The CDR3 runs 16 residues. Germline-derived CDR1 and CDR2 are SGHAT and FQNNGV. Trimming removed 1 base at V and 0 bases at J, with 9 bases between.

V and J are TRBV6-1 and TRBJ1-5, with D perhaps matching TRBD1 (5 bases). The germline CDR1 and CDR2 sequences are MNHNS and SASEGT. This CDR3 contains 15 residues. With 7 bases removed from V and 1 base from J, the gap between germline ends came to 14 bases. As DNA, the CDR3 is TGTGCCAGCATTCTCGGGAGGGGAAGCAATCAGCCCCAGCATTTT. Protein product: CASILGRGSNQPQHF.

The genes are TRBV7-3 and TRBJ2-7; 10 nucleotides line up with TRBD2. The CDR3 runs to 14 residues. The germline V gene has CDR1 SGHTA and CDR2 FQGTGA. Trimming removed 2 bases from V and 5 bases from J; junction bases left unmatched: 3. CDR3 in amino acids: CASSLLAGAHEQYF. In DNA form, the CDR3 reads TGTGCCAGCAGCTTACTAGCGGGAGCCCACGAGCAGTACTTC.

The rearrangement joins TRBV5-4 to TRBJ2-3, with a possible D match to TRBD1 (5 bases). The CDR3 runs 16 residues. V was cut by 0 bases and J by 0 bases, with 11 bases left in between. Germline CDR1 reads SGHNT; CDR2 reads YYREEE (reference sequence). CDR3 coding DNA: TGTGCCAGCAGCTTGGAGATAGGACACAGCACAGATACGCAGTATTTT. Its translation: CASSLEIGHSTDTQYF.

CDR3 coding DNA: TGTGCCAGCAGCTCAGACAGCGTTTTGAACACTGAAGCTTTCTTT. Translated: CASSSDSVLNTEAFF. J is TRBJ1-1 and V is TRBV7-6, with D possibly matching TRBD1 (5 bases). Germline CDR1 SGHVS, CDR2 FNYEAQ. This CDR3 contains 15 residues. Between the trimmed V and J ends, which lost 4 bases and 0 bases, there was a span of 12 bases.

A single count supports this clone. The V and J genes are TRBV19 and TRBJ2-7, with 8 positions matching TRBD1. The ends lost 6 bases at V and 2 bases at J; junction bases unmatched: 12. Per the germline V gene, CDR1 is LNHDA and CDR2 is SQIVND (reference sequence). The length of the CDR3 is 16 residues. Here the CDR3 reads CASSLGTGLRPYEQYF. CDR3 nucleotides: TGTGCCAGTAGCCTCGGGACAGGTTTGCGCCCCTACGAGCAGTACTTC.

This clone was counted once. The genes are TRBV5-4 and TRBJ1-2; TRBD1 might be the D (5 bases). The CDR3 has 13 amino acids. Germline V gives CDR1 SGHNT, CDR2 YYREEE (reference sequence). V was pared by 1 base and J by 4 bases, with 8 bases between. The CDR3 protein is CASSLRGSYGYTF. The CDR3, as DNA: TGTGCCAGCAGCTTGAGGGGCAGCTATGGCTACACCTTC.

This chain links TRBV5-1 with TRBJ2-5, with 12 bases lining up with TRBD2. Trimming removed 0 bases from V and 5 bases from J; junction bases left unmatched: 11. Germline CDR1 is SGHRS and CDR2 is YFSETQ. This CDR3 is 18 amino acids long. The CDR3 sequence is CASSLGPSGRASWETQYF. CDR3 coding DNA: TGCGCCAGCAGCTTGGGACCTAGCGGGAGGGCCTCGTGGGAGACCCAGTACTTC. The full variable domain, rest sourced from reference TRBV5-1 and TRBJ2-5, is KAGVTQTPRYLIKTRGQQVTLSCSPISGHRSVSWYQQTPGQGLQFLFEYFSETQRNKGNFPGRFSGRQFSNSRSEMNVSTLELGDSALYLCASSLGPSGRASWETQYFGPGTRLLVL.

This CDR3 is CASSSRGPLDNQPQHF. The CDR3 DNA is TGTGCCAGCAGTTCCAGGGGGCCCTTGGACAATCAGCCCCAGCATTTT. The chain links TRBV27 to TRBJ1-5, with 8 bases fitting TRBD1. The length of the CDR3 is 16 residues. Germline V gene lookup returns CDR1 MNHEY and CDR2 SMNVEV (reference sequence). V dropped 4 bases and J dropped 3; count of bases not matched to a gene: 8.

For the CDR3, the DNA is TGTGCCAGCAGCCAAGAAGACAGGGCGGGAAACACCATATATTTT. Residues: CASSQEDRAGNTIYF. The V call is TRBV4-2, the J call TRBJ1-3; TRBD1 matches 7 bases. Germline CDR1 reads LGHNA; CDR2 reads YNFKEQ. The CDR3 sequence is 15 residues long. The J segment lost 4 bases and the V segment lost 0 bases, leaving 3 bases of the junction unmatched.

The chain has TRBV7-8 and TRBJ2-7; maybe TRBD1 (5 bases). V lost 5 bases, J lost 6 bases, and 11 bases lay in between. CDR1 SGHVS and CDR2 FQNEAQ come from the germline V gene. The CDR3 is made up of 12 amino acids. The CDR3 region is CASSDSRVEQYF. The CDR3 region has the DNA TGTGCCAGCAGCGACAGTAGGGTCGAGCAGTACTTC.

The rearrangement links TRBV6-6 to TRBJ2-1; maybe TRBD2 (6 bases). Germline V gene sequence: CDR1 MNHNY, CDR2 SVGAGI (reference sequence). The CDR3 extends over 14 amino acids. Trimming removed 2 bases at V and 5 bases at J, with 10 bases between. CDR3 sequence: CASSYGRGHNEQFF. DNA of the CDR3: TGTGCCAGCAGTTACGGGCGGGGTCACAATGAGCAGTTCTTC.